Below are 25 T cell receptor beta chains sequenced from a single sample in a study of T cells in Graves' hyperthyroidism and ophthalmopathy. RNA transcripts provided the source from which TCR beta CDR3 regions were amplified. The HTBI set primed first-round TCR CDR3 RT-PCR. Via MiXCR, TCRdb re-called the multiplex PCR reads, giving one row per CDR3 protein. This table has about 350,000 distinct CDR3 sequences, about 16% appearing once. Sequencing used blood. The source of these receptors is a woman aged 60-75 years with Graves' ophthalmopathy.

This clonotype came up many times. The genes are TRBV3-1 and TRBJ1-1; D uncertain. Trimming cost V 0 bases and J 11 bases, with 19 bases left between them. The length of the CDR3 is 15 residues. Germline V gene lookup returns CDR1 LGHDT and CDR2 YNNKEL (reference sequence). CDR3 bases: TGTGCCAGCAGCCAAGAACAAGGCTTAGGATCCTGGGCTTTCTTT. Amino acids: CASSQEQGLGSWAFF.

This clonotype has at least ten counts. V usage is TRBV28 and J usage is TRBJ2-7; TRBD1 matches 7 bases. The CDR3 runs to 13 residues. J was trimmed by 4 bases and V by 10 bases; bases with no gene match: 10. Per the germline V gene, CDR1 is MDHEN and CDR2 is SYDVKM. This CDR3 is CATKGQPTYEQYF. For the CDR3, the DNA is TGTGCCACAAAGGGACAGCCGACTTACGAGCAGTACTTC. Together with reference TRBV28 and TRBJ2-7, the CDR3 gives the full variable domain: DVKVTQSSRYLVKRTGEKVFLECVQDMDHENMFWYRQDPGLGLRLIYFSYDVKMKEKGDIPEGYSVSREKKERFSLILESASTNQTSMYLCATKGQPTYEQYFGPGTRLTVT.

The chain carries TRBV7-3 and TRBJ2-7, with TRBD2 matching 8 bases. The junction had 6 bases not matched to a gene; V was cut back by 2 bases and J by 6 bases. CDR1 and CDR2 from the germline V gene are SGHTA and FQGTGA. CDR3 length: 14 amino acids. The CDR3 coding sequence is TGTGCCAGCAGCTTAGGTAGCGGGACAAGCGAGCAGTACTTC. Translated: CASSLGSGTSEQYF.

This chain links TRBV29-1 with TRBJ2-5; possible D gene TRBD1, 6 bases. V lost 3 bases and J 2 bases, leaving 13 bases between the germline ends. Germline V gene sequence: CDR1 SQVTM, CDR2 ANQGSEA. The CDR3 has 14 amino acids. The CDR3 spells CSVEFSDRQETQYF. CDR3 coding DNA: TGCAGCGTTGAGTTCTCGGACAGACAAGAGACCCAGTACTTC.

CDR3 region: CSSPAYNEQFF. CDR3 sequence (DNA): TGCAGTTCCCCAGCCTACAATGAGCAGTTCTTC. The rearrangement links TRBV20-1 to TRBJ2-1; D remains unclear. V was shortened by 8 bases and J by 2 bases, with 7 bases between the two germline ends. Germline V lookup: CDR1 DFQATT, CDR2 SNEGSKA (reference sequence). This CDR3 has 11 amino acids.

Ten or more counts support this clonotype. One end of the junction does not line up with germline, which may come from a read error. J is TRBJ2-3 and V is TRBV5-1; 8 nucleotides line up with TRBD2. The CDR3 length is 14 residues. Germline CDR1 SGHRS, CDR2 YFSETQ. This CDR3 reads CASSLVAGGDTQYF. CDR3 in DNA: TGTGCCAGCAGCTTAGTGGCGGGAGGAGATACGCAGTATTTT.

This chain links TRBV12-5 with TRBJ2-1; 8 nucleotides agree with TRBD2. This CDR3 region has 13 residues. The ends lost 0 bases at V and 15 bases at J; junction bases unmatched: 7. Germline V gene data show CDR1 as LGHNT and CDR2 as FRNRAP. CDR3 coding DNA: TGTGCTAGTGGTTTGGTTGGAGCGGGAGTTCTGTTCTTC. Residues: CASGLVGAGVLFF.

The J gene is TRBJ2-7, the V gene TRBV11-1, with TRBD1 identical over 9 bases. This CDR3 has 14 residues. CDR1 is SGHAT and CDR2 is FQDESV in the germline V gene (reference sequence). Trimming took 3 bases from V and 7 from J; bases not matched to a gene: 7. The CDR3 coding sequence is TGTGCCAGCAGCTTGGGACAGGGTAGAGAAGAGCAGTACTTC. It encodes CASSLGQGREEQYF.

As DNA, the CDR3 is TGTGCCGGTCAGAGGTTCGAGACCCAGTACTTC. Its protein product is CAGQRFETQYF. The chain combines TRBV2 with TRBJ2-5; D is unclear. Germline CDR1 is SNHLY and CDR2 is FYNNEI. V gave up 11 bases and J gave up 5 bases, with 12 bases separating them. The CDR3 totals 11 residues.

The rearrangement joins TRBV19 to TRBJ2-6, with TRBD1 identical over 8 bases. The germline V gene has CDR1 LNHDA and CDR2 SQIVND (reference sequence). The CDR3 loop spans 14 amino acids. The J segment lost 2 bases and the V segment lost 10 bases, leaving 4 bases of the junction unmatched. The CDR3 coding sequence is TGTGCCACCAAGACAGGGGCTGGGGCCAACGTCCTGACTTTC. This codes for CATKTGAGANVLTF.

The table lists this clonotype with many counts. This sequence joins TRBV12-3 or TRBV12-4 and TRBJ1-6, with a weak D call TRBD1 (6 bases). This CDR3 has 16 residues. V was trimmed by 3 bases and J by 10 bases, leaving 19 bases between them. The CDR3 sequence is CASSFNPTGARSPLHF. The CDR3 coding sequence is TGTGCCAGCAGTTTCAATCCCACGGGGGCGAGGTCACCCCTCCACTTT.

This clonotype has a count of ten or more. J is TRBJ2-7 and V is TRBV5-4, with 7 bases identical to TRBD2. There are 13 residues in the CDR3. V was clipped by 5 bases and J by 2 bases; unmatched bases: 4. CDR1 SGHNT and CDR2 YYREEE come from the germline V gene (reference sequence). Here the CDR3 reads CASSLGTTYEQYF. CDR3 DNA sequence: TGTGCCAGCAGTTTAGGGACTACCTACGAGCAGTACTTC.

In its sample, this clonotype was seen many times. The chain carries TRBV6-1 and TRBJ2-5, with 12 positions matching TRBD2. CDR1 is MNHNS, CDR2 SASEGT, per germline. After removal of 5 bases from V and 4 bases from J, the junction contained 5 bases not matched to a gene. This CDR3 contains 15 residues. The CDR3 nucleotides are TGTGCCAGCAGTTTCCTAGCGGGAGGGCGAGAGACCCAGTACTTC. It yields the protein CASSFLAGGRETQYF.

CDR3 region: CASSPGGSYNEQFF. CDR3 in DNA: TGTGCCAGCAGTCCGGGGGGATCCTACAATGAGCAGTTCTTC. The chain couples TRBV7-3 to TRBJ2-1, with TRBD2 matching 7 bases. V lost 6 bases, J lost 1 base, and 3 bases stayed unmatched. Germline-derived CDR1 and CDR2 are SGHTA and FQGTGA. The CDR3 loop spans 14 amino acids.

This clonotype was counted between two and nine times. The chain carries TRBV7-9 and TRBJ2-1, with 7 bases that match TRBD1. V lost 2 bases and J lost 4; bases outside the gene matches: 5. Per the germline V gene, CDR1 is SEHNR and CDR2 is FQNEAQ (reference sequence). The CDR3 runs 15 residues. CDR3 sequence (DNA): TGTGCCAGCAGCTTAACGGGACAGCTATACAATGAGCAGTTCTTC. Translation gives CASSLTGQLYNEQFF.

This clonotype was observed at least ten times. The chain has TRBV27 and TRBJ2-5; D remains ambiguous. V was clipped by 8 bases and J by 5 bases, with 12 bases between them. Germline lookup yields CDR1 MNHEY and CDR2 SMNVEV (reference sequence). CDR3 length: 12 residues. The CDR3 DNA sequence: TGTGCCAGCGGAATGTCCCCGGAGACCCAGTACTTC. Protein: CASGMSPETQYF.

This clonotype has only a few counts. V is TRBV5-1 and J is TRBJ2-7, with 13 nucleotides matching TRBD2. Trimming at V came to 0 bases and at J to 6 bases, leaving 3 bases not matched to a gene. There are 15 residues in the CDR3. Germline-derived CDR1 and CDR2 are SGHRS and YFSETQ. The CDR3: CASSLEGTSGTEQYF. The CDR3 DNA is TGCGCCAGCAGCTTGGAGGGGACTAGCGGGACCGAGCAGTACTTC.

This clonotype showed up many times. The rearrangement links TRBV28 to TRBJ1-1, with a tentative D call TRBD1 (6 bases). V shed 0 bases and J shed 6 bases, with 20 bases lying between them. Per germline, CDR1 MDHEN and CDR2 SYDVKM. This CDR3 has 17 amino acids. The CDR3 protein is CASSLWGGRGAEAEAFF. In nucleotides, the CDR3 is TGTGCCAGCAGTTTATGGGGCGGGAGGGGGGCAGAGGCTGAAGCTTTCTTT.

Many counts were recorded for this clonotype. V gene TRBV30 combines with J gene TRBJ2-7, with 9 bases lining up with TRBD1. V was clipped by 1 base and J by 1 base; unmatched bases: 2. Per the germline V gene, CDR1 is GTSNPN and CDR2 is SVGIG (reference sequence). The CDR3 loop spans 14 amino acids. Written as DNA, the CDR3 is TGTGCCTGGAGTGGGGACAGGGAATCCTACGAGCAGTACTTC. It is translated as CAWSGDRESYEQYF.

This clonotype has ten or more counts. The chain carries TRBV4-2 and TRBJ2-7, with 10 bases aligning to TRBD2. The V segment lost 3 bases and the J segment 3 bases; nucleotides outside the gene matches: 8. Germline V CDR1 and CDR2: LGHNA, YNFKEQ. This CDR3 spans 16 amino acids. CDR3 protein: CASSQEPGTSDYEQYF. CDR3 bases: TGTGCCAGCAGCCAGGAACCGGGGACTAGCGACTACGAGCAGTACTTC.

This clonotype was picked up a small number of times. The V gene is TRBV9, the J gene TRBJ2-1; D perhaps matches TRBD2 (6 bases). V was trimmed by 0 bases and J by 8 bases, leaving 12 bases between them. The CDR3 covers 14 residues. Germline V gene data show CDR1 as SGDLS and CDR2 as YYNGEE. The CDR3 DNA follows: TGTGCCAGCAGCGTAGGGGCCAGCGGGCATGAGCAGTTCTTC. Translation: CASSVGASGHEQFF.

This clonotype has more than one count but fewer than ten. The rearrangement links TRBV12-3 or TRBV12-4 to TRBJ2-2, with TRBD1 matching 12 bases. V lost 3 bases, J lost 4 bases, and 3 bases stayed unmatched. The CDR3 has 16 amino acids. The CDR3 sequence: CASSLGTGGATGELFF. CDR3 coding DNA: TGTGCCAGCAGTTTGGGGACAGGGGGCGCCACCGGGGAGCTGTTTTTT.

This clonotype was detected many times. The chain has TRBV30 and TRBJ2-1, with D perhaps matching TRBD1 or TRBD2 (5 bases each). The germline V and J ends were trimmed by 0 bases and 6 bases, with 12 bases remaining between them. The length of the CDR3 is 14 residues. The germline CDR1 and CDR2 sequences are GTSNPN and SVGIG (reference sequence). CDR3 region: CAWSVLVGTNEQFF. In DNA, the CDR3 is TGTGCCTGGAGTGTATTGGTAGGGACCAATGAGCAGTTCTTC.

This clonotype was found many times. The chain joins TRBV7-9 to TRBJ2-7; D call uncertain. The CDR3 has 14 residues. The germline V and J ends were trimmed by 5 bases and 2 bases, with 13 bases remaining between them. Germline-derived CDR1 and CDR2 are SEHNR and FQNEAQ (reference sequence). CDR3 amino acids: CASSPAQLPYEQYF. CDR3 nucleotide sequence: TGTGCCAGCAGCCCCGCGCAGCTACCCTACGAGCAGTACTTC.

This clonotype has ten or more counts. V usage is TRBV11-3 and J usage is TRBJ2-5; the D gene is possibly TRBD1 (5 bases). Trimming removed 0 bases at V and 5 bases at J, with 7 bases between. This CDR3 region has 13 residues. Germline V lookup: CDR1 SGHNT, CDR2 YENEEA. The CDR3, as DNA: TGTGCCAGCAGCTTAGATTGGGGCGAGACCCAGTACTTC. Translation: CASSLDWGETQYF.